This T cell receptor (beta chain) derives from a study of PD-1 blockade in classical Hodgkin lymphoma. General observations from the study: The study found complete responders had baseline diversity similar to newly diagnosed patients.

Trimming cost V 5 bases and J 1 base, with 8 bases left between them. Germline V lookup: CDR1 SGHTA, CDR2 FQGTGA. The CDR3 extends over 13 amino acids. Remarks on this clone: Its antigen is as yet unknown.

Patients all relapsed after autologous stem cell transplantation, and there was variation in brentuximab vedotin exposure. Profiled with immunoSEQ multiplex PCR; TCRdb holds only in-frame clones, not every one. The repertoire consists of about 97,000 clones, with approximately 83% occurring once and the leading ten covering 12%. The sequence was obtained from a human donor with classical Hodgkin lymphoma. The specimen comprised peripheral blood mononuclear cells (PBMCs), sampled at baseline. The chain has TRBV7-3 and TRBJ1-1; the D gene is possibly TRBD1 (5 bases). The CDR3 bases are TGTGCCAGCAGCGCCCAGGGGAACACTGAAGCTTTCTTT. Its translation is CASSAQGNTEAFF.